Listed here are 22 T cell receptor beta chains from one sample, sequenced in a study of blood T cell repertoires in COVID-19. Some clones are missing from TCRdb's copy, which holds only in-frame ones; the method was immunoSEQ multiplex PCR. The sample contains just over 300,000 clones, 80% to 90% of which appear only once. What was sequenced was PBMCs or T cells enriched from blood (not recorded which). Source of these receptors: a man in his thirties or forties who had recovered from COVID-19.

The chain links TRBV5-1 to TRBJ1-2, with 9 bases lining up with TRBD1. The junction had 7 bases not matched to a gene; V was cut back by 3 bases and J by 4 bases. This CDR3 region has 15 residues. Germline V gene sequence: CDR1 SGHRS, CDR2 YFSETQ. CDR3 loop: CASSSPGQGSYGYTF. The CDR3 DNA reads TGCGCCAGCAGCTCGCCCGGACAGGGGAGCTATGGCTACACCTTC.

This clone came up once. DNA for the CDR3: TGCGCCAGCAGCTGGACAGGGGACGAGCAGTACTTC. Translating it yields CASSWTGDEQYF. The V and J genes are TRBV5-1 and TRBJ2-7; 9 nucleotides line up with TRBD1. This CDR3 has 12 residues. Germline CDR1 SGHRS, CDR2 YFSETQ. With 3 bases clipped from V and 5 bases from J, the junction kept 0 bases outside the gene matches.

The chain has TRBV19 and TRBJ2-3, with TRBD2 matching 11 bases. Germline CDR1 reads LNHDA; CDR2 reads SQIVND (reference sequence). V was clipped by 7 bases and J by 4 bases; unmatched bases: 10. The CDR3 consists of 16 residues. The CDR3 coding sequence is TGTGCCAGTAAGGAGACTAGCGGGGTAACTTCAGATACGCAGTATTTT. This translates into CASKETSGVTSDTQYF.

The chain has TRBV4-1 and TRBJ1-1; the D is unclear. Trimming removed 0 bases at V and 1 base at J, with 12 bases between. Germline CDR1 reads MGHRA; CDR2 reads YSYEKL. CDR3 size: 16 residues. Here the CDR3 reads CASSQEVVLANTEAFF. In DNA form, the CDR3 reads TGCGCCAGCAGCCAAGAAGTAGTTCTTGCGAACACTGAAGCTTTCTTT.

This rearrangement joins TRBV5-1 to TRBJ1-1; D possibly corresponds to TRBD1 (5 bases). Trimming removed 5 bases from V and 1 base from J, with 15 bases in between. The CDR3 covers 15 residues. Germline CDR1 and CDR2: SGHRS and YFSETQ. CDR3 bases: TGCGCCAGCAGTTACGACGGACAACCGAACACTGAAGCTTTCTTT. Amino acids: CASSYDGQPNTEAFF. Full variable domain (missing parts from reference TRBV5-1 and TRBJ1-1): KAGVTQTPRYLIKTRGQQVTLSCSPISGHRSVSWYQQTPGQGLQFLFEYFSETQRNKGNFPGRFSGRQFSNSRSEMNVSTLELGDSALYLCASSYDGQPNTEAFFGQGTRLTVV.

This clone has a handful of counts. The V and J genes are TRBV10-3 and TRBJ2-1; TRBD2 aligns across 8 bases. Trimming took 6 bases from V and 6 from J; bases not matched to a gene: 16. This CDR3 is 17 amino acids long. In germline, CDR1 is ENHRY, CDR2 SYGVKD. The CDR3 sequence is CAIRLSSGPLQGNEQFF. As DNA, the CDR3 is TGTGCCATCAGGCTTTCTAGCGGGCCCCTACAGGGCAATGAGCAGTTCTTC.

J is TRBJ1-2 and V is TRBV4-1, with D possibly TRBD1 on 6 matching bases. Trimming removed 0 bases from V and 3 bases from J, with 11 bases in between. Germline V gives CDR1 MGHRA, CDR2 YSYEKL. CDR3 length equals 15 residues. The CDR3 sequence is CASSQENRADYGYTF. The DNA of the CDR3 is TGCGCCAGCAGCCAAGAAAACAGGGCAGACTATGGCTACACCTTC.

Comments on this clone: The junction differs from germline at one of its ends, possibly a read error. This chain connects TRBV7-9 to TRBJ1-3; D remains unclear. Germline V gives CDR1 SEHNR, CDR2 FQNEAQ (reference sequence). CDR3 size: 10 residues. This CDR3 is CASSLTDGDF. For the CDR3, the DNA is TGTGCCAGCAGCCTAACGGACGGGGATTTT.

The V gene is TRBV4-3, the J gene TRBJ1-1; weak D call: TRBD1 (6 bases). Trimming shortened V by 1 base and J by 4 bases, and 10 bases separated the two germline ends. Germline V gene sequence: CDR1 LGHNA, CDR2 YSLEER. The CDR3 is 14 residues long. The CDR3 bases are TGCGCCAGCAGCCAAGGAGGGGGGGGCACTGAAGCTTTCTTT. This translates into CASSQGGGGTEAFF.

The chain is built from TRBV24-1 and TRBJ2-3, with 10 bases lining up with TRBD1. After removal of 5 bases from V and 3 bases from J, the junction contained 4 bases not matched to a gene. The CDR3 has 15 amino acids. Germline V gene lookup returns CDR1 KGHDR and CDR2 SFDVKD. CDR3 amino acids: CATSARTGGTDTQYF. DNA for the CDR3: TGTGCCACCAGTGCGAGGACAGGGGGAACAGATACGCAGTATTTT.

This clone was detected only once. V and J are TRBV6-5 and TRBJ2-6; D is possibly TRBD2 (5 bases). The CDR3 spans 15 residues. V lost 6 bases and J lost 3, with 12 bases in between. Looked up from germline, CDR1 is MNHEY and CDR2 is SVGAGI. The CDR3 DNA reads TGTGCCAGCAGAACGGGGTGGGGTGGGGCCAACGTCCTGACTTTC. This sequence encodes CASRTGWGGANVLTF.

The chain joins TRBV7-2 to TRBJ2-1; D perhaps matches TRBD2 (5 bases). The V gene's germline CDR1 is SGHTA and CDR2 FQGNSA. This CDR3 has 16 amino acids. Trimming took 1 base from V and 0 from J, leaving 10 bases between them. DNA for the CDR3: TGTGCCAGCAGCTTAGGAGGGTCCTCCTCCTACAATGAGCAGTTCTTC. Amino acids: CASSLGGSSSYNEQFF.

In DNA, the CDR3 is TGTGCCAGCTCACCAGCGGTGGAGGGTTGGACTGAAGCTTTCTTT. Its protein is CASSPAVEGWTEAFF. V usage is TRBV18 and J usage is TRBJ1-1; no firm D call. The CDR3 has 15 residues. The germline CDR1 and CDR2 sequences are KGHSH and LQKENI. Trimming took 2 bases from V and 5 from J, leaving 15 bases between them.

The chain carries TRBV30 and TRBJ1-5; D call uncertain. V was shortened by 3 bases and J by 10 bases, with 19 bases between the two germline ends. Germline CDR1 GTSNPN, CDR2 SVGIG (reference sequence). The CDR3 spans 14 residues. The DNA of the CDR3 is TGTGCCTGGAGCACTCGGGATCATCAGAGCCCCCAGCATTTT. Its translation is CAWSTRDHQSPQHF.

The chain uses TRBV14 and TRBJ1-2; TRBD1 agrees at 7 bases. CDR1 SGHDN and CDR2 FVKESK come from the germline V gene. Losses at the gene ends were 5 bases for V and 8 bases for J; bases not matched to a gene: 8. The CDR3 sequence is 13 residues long. DNA for the CDR3: TGTGCCAGCAGCGGACGACAGGGTCGAGGCTACACCTTC. It encodes CASSGRQGRGYTF. Filled out from reference TRBV14 and TRBJ1-2, the complete variable domain reads EAGVTQFPSHSVIEKGQTVTLRCDPISGHDNLYWYRRVMGKEIKFLLHFVKESKQDESGMPNNRFLAERTGGTYSTLKVQPAELEDSGVYFCASSGRQGRGYTFGSGTRLTVV.

The chain has TRBV19 and TRBJ2-7; D is perhaps TRBD1 (6 bases). Deletions cut 3 bases from V and 2 bases from J, with 11 bases between. This CDR3 has 14 amino acids. The germline V gene encodes CDR1 LNHDA and CDR2 SQIVND (reference sequence). CDR3 sequence reads: CASSIRGFPYEQYF. The CDR3 DNA follows: TGTGCCAGTAGTATCAGGGGCTTCCCCTACGAGCAGTACTTC.

This clone has just one count. The V gene is TRBV30, the J gene TRBJ1-5; D unclear. There are 11 residues in the CDR3. Deletions cut 3 bases from V and 11 bases from J, with 11 bases between. Germline loops: CDR1 GTSNPN, CDR2 SVGIG (reference sequence). This CDR3 is CAWSAGESQHF. The CDR3 DNA reads TGTGCCTGGAGCGCTGGGGAGTCCCAGCATTTT.

This clone was counted many times. This chain joins TRBV12-5 and TRBJ2-1; no firm D call. The CDR3 totals 18 residues. Germline CDR1 LGHNT, CDR2 FRNRAP. With 0 bases removed from V and 2 bases from J, the gap between germline ends came to 17 bases. CDR3 bases: TGTGCTAGTGGTTTGGTATCGGTGCATTACCACCCCTACAATGAGCAGTTCTTC. This translates into CASGLVSVHYHPYNEQFF.

In this sample, this clone turned up once. The chain is built from TRBV29-1 and TRBJ1-1; maybe TRBD1 (5 bases). Between the trimmed V and J ends, which lost 4 bases and 5 bases, there was a span of 17 bases. Germline lookup yields CDR1 SQVTM and CDR2 ANQGSEA. This CDR3 has 14 amino acids. This chain's CDR3 is CSVVSWAGNTEAFF. The CDR3 coding sequence is TGCAGCGTTGTATCTTGGGCAGGGAATACTGAAGCTTTCTTT. Variable domain in full (rest from reference TRBV29-1 and TRBJ1-1): SAVISQKPSRDICQRGTSLTIQCQVDSQVTMMFWYRQQPGQSLTLIATANQGSEATYESGFVIDKFPISRPNLTFSTLTVSNMSPEDSSIYLCSVVSWAGNTEAFFGQGTRLTVV.

The rearrangement links TRBV5-4 to TRBJ2-2; D is perhaps TRBD1 (5 bases). Germline V lookup: CDR1 SGHNT, CDR2 YYREEE (reference sequence). V shed 0 bases and J shed 9 bases, with 18 bases lying between them. This CDR3 spans 16 amino acids. The CDR3 here is CASSLAGVGVQRELFF. CDR3 nucleotide sequence: TGTGCCAGCAGCTTGGCTGGGGTAGGGGTCCAAAGGGAGCTGTTTTTT.

The V and J genes are TRBV5-1 and TRBJ2-1; 7 bases fit TRBD1. CDR3 length: 16 residues. Looked up from germline, CDR1 is SGHRS and CDR2 is YFSETQ. Losses at the gene ends were 3 bases for V and 0 bases for J; bases not matched to a gene: 6. CDR3 sequence (DNA): TGCGCCAGCAGCTCGGGACAGACAAGCTCCTACAATGAGCAGTTCTTC. Amino acids: CASSSGQTSSYNEQFF.

The V call is TRBV5-4, the J call TRBJ2-5; D perhaps matches TRBD2 (5 bases). V gave up 3 bases and J gave up 1 base, with 13 bases separating them. CDR1 and CDR2 from the germline V gene are SGHNT and YYREEE (reference sequence). CDR3 length: 15 amino acids. DNA for the CDR3: TGTGCCAGCAGCTCCGGAGAGGGCTCCCAAGAGACCCAGTACTTC. Translated, it gives CASSSGEGSQETQYF.